Sequencing of this T cell receptor (beta chain) was carried out in a study of CD8+CD57+ T cells in acquired aplastic anemia. Study-level information: Quantities of DNA derived from sorted CD4+ and CD8+ cells averaged approximately 3.5 ug.

Individuals selected for sequencing had exhibited CD8+CD57+ cell expansion on flow cytometry. Severe acquired aplastic anemia was present in every patient. None of the patients had been given any therapy when their blood was sampled. Genomic DNA served as template for TCR beta VDJ and CDR3 profiling. Using its own MiXCR run on the reads, TCRdb lists one record per CDR3 protein. Of around 500,000 distinct CDR3 sequences listed, roughly a third are singletons. Germline lookup yields CDR1 LNHDA and CDR2 SQIVND (reference sequence). Trimming shortened V by 0 bases and J by 5 bases, and 13 bases separated the two germline ends. This CDR3 is built from 15 residues.

The sequenced sample consisted of sorted CD4+, CD8+, or CD8+CD57+ T cells (not recorded which) from PBMCs. V and J are TRBV19 and TRBJ2-5; tentative D call: TRBD2 (7 bases). The TCR sequence derives from a human donor with aplastic anemia. The CDR3 bases are TGTGCCAGTAGTATAGAAGGGGGGACTAAGGAGACCCAGTACTTC. It codes for CASSIEGGTKETQYF.